These 16 T cell receptor beta chains originate from one sample sequenced in a study of blood T cell repertoires in COVID-19. Clones were read by immunoSEQ multiplex PCR, and TCRdb kept only the in-frame ones, dropping some. The sample carries 250,000 to 350,000 clones, around 86% recorded once. Sequencing used peripheral blood. These receptors were collected from a woman aged 25 to 39 with active or convalescent COVID-19.

The chain combines TRBV30 with TRBJ1-3; 7 bases are a match to TRBD1. This CDR3 spans 16 amino acids. V lost 2 bases and J lost 4; bases outside the gene matches: 11. In germline, CDR1 is GTSNPN, CDR2 SVGIG (reference sequence). CDR3 residues: CAWSQTSRGLGNTIYF. CDR3 bases: TGTGCCTGGAGTCAAACTTCCAGGGGGTTAGGAAACACCATATATTTT.

This chain joins TRBV6-1 and TRBJ1-1, with a tentative D call TRBD1 (6 bases). The germline V and J ends were trimmed by 1 base and 5 bases, with 11 bases remaining between them. CDR3 length: 14 residues. Germline loops: CDR1 MNHNS, CDR2 SASEGT. The CDR3 coding sequence is TGTGCCAGCAGTGAAGACAGGGATAGGACTGAAGCTTTCTTT. Translating it yields CASSEDRDRTEAFF.

The chain's CDR3 is CASSLDAENTEAFF. The CDR3 DNA reads as TGCGCCAGCAGCCTCGATGCGGAGAACACTGAAGCTTTCTTT. This chain connects TRBV5-1 to TRBJ1-1; the D is unclear. Germline assignment: CDR1 SGHRS and CDR2 YFSETQ. The CDR3 sequence is 14 residues long. Trimming took off 4 bases at V and 1 base at J, with 11 bases between the two ends.

The chain uses TRBV3-1 (or the pseudogene TRBV3-2) and TRBJ1-1; no clear D gene. The CDR3 contains 14 residues. V was trimmed by 1 base and J by 5 bases, leaving 11 bases between them. Germline V gene data show CDR1 as LGHDT and CDR2 as YNNKEL (reference sequence). Written as DNA, the CDR3 is TGTGCCAGCAGCCAAGGATCGCGGAAGACTGAAGCTTTCTTT. It encodes CASSQGSRKTEAFF.

This CDR3 is CASSLATGWWTDTQYF. The CDR3 region has the DNA TGTGCCAGCAGCTTAGCGACAGGGTGGTGGACAGATACGCAGTATTTT. V usage is TRBV7-9 and J usage is TRBJ2-3; 7 bases match TRBD1. The CDR3 spans 16 residues. Unmatched junction bases numbered 6, after V lost 0 bases and J lost 3 bases. Germline V CDR1 and CDR2: SEHNR, FQNEAQ (reference sequence).

About this clone itself: The same CDR3 arises from other DNA sequences in this sample as well. The genes are TRBV6-5 and TRBJ1-1; tentative D call: TRBD1 (5 bases). V gave up 0 bases and J gave up 1 base, with 6 bases separating them. Germline CDR1 is MNHEY and CDR2 is SVGAGI. This CDR3 contains 14 residues. For the CDR3, the DNA is TGTGCCAGCAGTTACTCCCAGGGGAACACTGAAGCTTTCTTT. Residues: CASSYSQGNTEAFF.

This rearrangement joins TRBV30 to TRBJ1-1; D is perhaps TRBD1 (5 bases). From germline, CDR1 is GTSNPN and CDR2 SVGIG (reference sequence). CDR3 length: 15 residues. V was shortened by 5 bases and J by 0 bases, with 16 bases between the two germline ends. The CDR3 here is CAWEGTGLMNTEAFF. CDR3 bases: TGTGCCTGGGAGGGGACGGGACTTATGAACACTGAAGCTTTCTTT.

The gene calls are TRBV24-1 and TRBJ2-3, with 8 positions matching TRBD2. The CDR3 runs to 16 residues. In germline, CDR1 is KGHDR, CDR2 SFDVKD. Trimming cost V 3 bases and J 6 bases; bases outside gene matches: 10. The chain's CDR3 is CATSDRGGRQADTQYF. The CDR3 DNA reads TGTGCCACCAGTGATCGGGGGGGCCGGCAGGCGGATACGCAGTATTTT.

The rearrangement links TRBV6-2 or TRBV6-3 to TRBJ2-2; 7 bases are a match to TRBD2. The CDR3 runs 13 residues. CDR1 is MNHEY and CDR2 is SVGEGT in the germline V gene. J lost 6 bases, V lost 5 bases, and 3 bases had no gene match. CDR3 DNA sequence: TGTGCCAGCAGTGGGGGAGGGGCCGGGGAGCTGTTTTTT. This encodes CASSGGGAGELFF.

V is TRBV28 and J is TRBJ2-1; possibly TRBD1 for D (6 bases). This CDR3 is 15 amino acids long. CDR1 is MDHEN and CDR2 is SYDVKM in the germline V gene. V dropped 6 bases and J dropped 0 bases, with 12 bases sitting between them. The CDR3 DNA reads as TGTGCCAGCAGGGCCCTGGACAGCTCCTACAATGAGCAGTTCTTC. It specifies CASRALDSSYNEQFF.

The chain links TRBV4-1 to TRBJ2-5, with D perhaps TRBD1 (5 bases). This CDR3 region has 13 residues. Germline CDR1 MGHRA, CDR2 YSYEKL. V dropped 6 bases and J dropped 4 bases, with 12 bases sitting between them. CDR3 loop: CASSTGHLETQYF. The CDR3 DNA follows: TGCGCCAGCAGTACAGGACACCTAGAGACCCAGTACTTC.

This sequence joins TRBV2 and TRBJ1-2; D may be TRBD1 (6 bases). The CDR3 runs to 14 residues. Germline V gene sequence: CDR1 SNHLY, CDR2 FYNNEI. Trimming shortened V by 3 bases and J by 4 bases, and 12 bases separated the two germline ends. The CDR3 here is CASSDNRAVYGYTF. The CDR3 DNA sequence: TGTGCCAGCAGTGATAACAGGGCGGTCTATGGCTACACCTTC.

The V gene is TRBV6-4, the J gene TRBJ1-5, with 7 bases aligning to TRBD1. The germline gives CDR1 MRHNA, CDR2 SNTAGT. V shed 4 bases, J shed 0 bases, and the junction held 6 bases outside the gene matches. The CDR3 has 16 amino acids. In nucleotides, the CDR3 is TGTGCCAGCAGTGGGAACAGGGGAAATAGCAATCAGCCCCAGCATTTT. Its translation is CASSGNRGNSNQPQHF.

The chain is built from TRBV15 and TRBJ1-5; unclear D gene. Deletions cut 1 base from V and 6 bases from J, with 16 bases between. Germline V gives CDR1 LNHNV, CDR2 YYDKDF (reference sequence). This CDR3 has 16 residues. The CDR3 loop reads CATSRAQAPFSQPQHF. The CDR3 DNA is TGTGCCACCAGCAGAGCCCAGGCTCCTTTCAGTCAGCCCCAGCATTTT.

V usage is TRBV19 and J usage is TRBJ2-7; TRBD1 aligns across 9 bases. V shed 6 bases, J shed 4 bases, and the junction held 7 bases outside the gene matches. The length of the CDR3 is 14 residues. Germline-derived CDR1 and CDR2 are LNHDA and SQIVND (reference sequence). The CDR3 region is CASSLGTGSYEQYF. DNA for the CDR3: TGTGCCAGTAGCCTCGGGACAGGGTCTTACGAGCAGTACTTC.

The chain carries TRBV9 and TRBJ1-4; D is ambiguous. CDR3 length: 15 amino acids. CDR1 is SGDLS and CDR2 is YYNGEE in the germline V gene. Trimming left V 0 bases short and J 0 bases short, with 6 bases between. The CDR3 sequence is CASSVGGTTNEKLFF. The CDR3 DNA reads TGTGCCAGCAGCGTAGGAGGTACAACTAATGAAAAACTGTTTTTT.